One T cell receptor (beta chain) is described in this entry. Its antigen is currently unknown. The record originates from a study of T cell responses to AZD1222 COVID-19 vaccine. Overall study results and limits: Variant regions that are unmutated are reportedly the target of nearly half of spike-specific TCRs. Donors, mostly white British, included more females; clonal diversity was possibly underestimated.

The V and J ends lost 5 bases and 2 bases respectively, with 3 bases between them. The CDR3 contains 11 residues. Germline values: CDR1 MGHRA, CDR2 YSYEKL. TCRdb's table, derived via immunoSEQ multiplex PCR, lists solely in-frame clones and lacks some. The sample holds about 48,000 clones, 70% to 90% seen once. The analysis combined second doses at about 4 or about 12 weeks. V gene TRBV4-1 combines with J gene TRBJ2-5; D unclear. Sequenced material: peripheral blood, taken 28 days after the second AZD1222 dose. The clonotype comes from an adult who received the AZD1222 COVID-19 vaccine. CDR3: CASSTQETQYF. The DNA of the CDR3 is TGCGCCAGCAGCACTCAAGAGACCCAGTACTTC.